The clone carrying this T cell receptor (beta chain) was counted ten times or more. Its cognate antigen is unknown. All patients reached thyroid surgery having received no treatment beforehand. Source study methods: A classifier of distant metastasis in papillary thyroid cancer was built from CDR3 differences (across clinicopathological groups). From the PCR reads, TCRdb re-called clones with MiXCR. TCRdb assigned the V and J calls; the authors' analysis was not used. The sample has nearly 35,000 clones; under 20% are singletons. The CDR3 loop spans 14 amino acids. Germline V gene data show CDR1 as LNHDA and CDR2 as SQIVND (reference sequence). Trimming cost V 3 bases and J 10 bases, with 18 bases left between them. The sample comes from a study of metastatic and nonmetastatic thyroid tumors. The study, taken as a whole, reports: Versus benign nodules, malignant thyroid tumors reportedly had significantly higher TCR beta diversity, in blood and tumor.

This rearrangement joins TRBV19 to TRBJ1-1; the D gene is possibly TRBD1 (5 bases). Input material: blood. The sequence derives from a female donor with papillary thyroid cancer or a benign thyroid nodule (not recorded which). Some clones in this sample may be carry-over from other donors' samples. CDR3: CASSMSGRPIGAFF. DNA for the CDR3: TGTGCCAGTAGTATGTCGGGGCGCCCGATTGGAGCTTTCTTT.